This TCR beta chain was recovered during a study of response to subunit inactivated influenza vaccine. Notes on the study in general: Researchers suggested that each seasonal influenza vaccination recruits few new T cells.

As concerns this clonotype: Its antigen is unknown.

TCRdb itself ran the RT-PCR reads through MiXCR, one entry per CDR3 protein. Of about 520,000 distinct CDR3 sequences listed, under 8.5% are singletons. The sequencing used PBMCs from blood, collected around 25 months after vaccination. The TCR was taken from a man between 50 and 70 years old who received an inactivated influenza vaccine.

CDR3 DNA sequence: TGTGCCAGCAGTTACGGGACCCACTATAATTCACCCCTCCACTTT. This gives the protein CASSYGTHYNSPLHF. The V gene is TRBV6-5, the J gene TRBJ1-6, with a possible D match to TRBD1 (5 bases). Germline CDR1 MNHEY, CDR2 SVGAGI. V gave up 2 bases and J gave up 3 bases, with 8 bases separating them. This CDR3 contains 15 residues.